The sequence of this T cell receptor (beta chain) was determined in a study of blood T cell repertoires in COVID-19. Here immunoSEQ multiplex PCR was the method, and the copy in TCRdb shows in-frame clones only, minus some. The profile shows 380,000 or so clones, roughly 87% of them singletons. V dropped 3 bases and J dropped 3; count of bases not matched to a gene: 4. CDR1 MNHNS and CDR2 SASEGT come from the germline V gene. This CDR3 region has 16 residues. The source is a woman in her thirties or forties with acute COVID-19. The specimen sequenced was PBMCs or T cells enriched from blood (not recorded which). The rearrangement uses TRBV6-1 and TRBJ2-2; 10 bases agree with TRBD2. The CDR3 protein is CASSEFLAGDTGELFF. Written as DNA, the CDR3 is TGTGCCAGCAGTGAGTTCCTAGCGGGAGACACCGGGGAGCTGTTTTTT.